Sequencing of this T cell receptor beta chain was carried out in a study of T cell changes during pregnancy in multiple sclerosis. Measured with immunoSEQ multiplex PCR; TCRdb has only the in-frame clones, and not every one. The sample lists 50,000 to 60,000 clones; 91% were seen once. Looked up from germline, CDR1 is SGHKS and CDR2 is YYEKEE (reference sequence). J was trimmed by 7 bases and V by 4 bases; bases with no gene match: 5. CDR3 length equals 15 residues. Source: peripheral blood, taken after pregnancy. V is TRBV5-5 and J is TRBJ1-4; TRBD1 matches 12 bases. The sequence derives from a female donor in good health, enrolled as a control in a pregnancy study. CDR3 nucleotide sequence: TGTGCCAGCAGCGAGGGGACAGGGGGCGGTGAAAAACTGTTTTTT. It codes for CASSEGTGGGEKLFF.